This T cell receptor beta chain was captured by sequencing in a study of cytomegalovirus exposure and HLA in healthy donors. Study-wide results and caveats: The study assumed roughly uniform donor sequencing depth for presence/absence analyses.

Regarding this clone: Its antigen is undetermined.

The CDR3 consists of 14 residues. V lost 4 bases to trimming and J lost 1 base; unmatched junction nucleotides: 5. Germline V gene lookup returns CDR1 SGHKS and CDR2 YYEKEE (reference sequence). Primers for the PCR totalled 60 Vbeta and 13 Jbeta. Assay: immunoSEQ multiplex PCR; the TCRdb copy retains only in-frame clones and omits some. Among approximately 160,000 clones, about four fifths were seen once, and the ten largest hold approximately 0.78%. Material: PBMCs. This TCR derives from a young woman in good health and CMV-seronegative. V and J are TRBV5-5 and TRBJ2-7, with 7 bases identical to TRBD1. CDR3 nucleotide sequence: TGTGCCAGCAGCCGGGACAGTTGGTCCTACGAGCAGTACTTC. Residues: CASSRDSWSYEQYF.